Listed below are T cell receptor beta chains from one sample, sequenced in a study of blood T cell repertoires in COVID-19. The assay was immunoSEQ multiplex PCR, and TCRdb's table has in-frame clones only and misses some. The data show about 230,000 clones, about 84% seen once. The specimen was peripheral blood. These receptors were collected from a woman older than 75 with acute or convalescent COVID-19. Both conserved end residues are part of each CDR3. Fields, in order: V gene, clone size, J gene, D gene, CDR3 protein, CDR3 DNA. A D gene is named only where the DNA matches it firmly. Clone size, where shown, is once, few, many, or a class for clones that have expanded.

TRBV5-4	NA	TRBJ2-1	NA	CASSLGGSSYNEQFF	TGTGCCAGCAGCTTGGGAGGGAGCTCCTACAATGAGCAGTTCTTC
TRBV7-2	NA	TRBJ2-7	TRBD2	CASSLEPLAGYEQYF	TGTGCCAGCAGCTTAGAACCCCTAGCGGGGTACGAGCAGTACTTC
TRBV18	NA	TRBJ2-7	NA	CASSPIQGSREQYF	TGTGCCAGCTCACCTATACAGGGTAGCCGCGAGCAGTACTTC
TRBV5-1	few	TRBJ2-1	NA	CASSRDNYLQFF	TGCGCCAGCAGCCGGGACAACTACCTCCAGTTCTTC
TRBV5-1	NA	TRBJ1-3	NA	CASSAAREGSFGNTIYF	TGCGCCAGCAGCGCCGCCCGGGAGGGTTCCTTTGGAAACACCATATATTTT
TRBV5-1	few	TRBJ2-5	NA	CASSLAVGQGLETQYF	TGCGCCAGCAGCTTGGCGGTGGGGCAGGGATTAGAGACCCAGTACTTC
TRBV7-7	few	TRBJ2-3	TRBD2	CASSLAAGGTDTQYF	TGTGCCAGCAGCTTAGCGGCGGGAGGGACAGATACGCAGTATTTT
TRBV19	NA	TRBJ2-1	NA	CASSMRAIYNEQFF	TGTGCCAGTAGCATGCGGGCTATCTACAATGAGCAGTTCTTC
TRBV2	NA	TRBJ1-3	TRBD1	CASSVPVGQGESGNTIYF	TGTGCCAGCAGTGTCCCTGTGGGACAGGGGGAATCTGGAAACACCATATATTTT
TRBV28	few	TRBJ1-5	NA	CASSYGGDGNQPQHF	TGTGCCAGCAGTTATGGGGGGGATGGAAATCAGCCCCAGCATTTT
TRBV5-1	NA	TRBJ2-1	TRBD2	CASSLVPTSGSSYNEQFF	TGCGCCAGCAGCTTGGTGCCCACTAGCGGGAGTTCCTACAATGAGCAGTTCTTC
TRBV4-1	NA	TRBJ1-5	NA	CASSQDWGRLLGQPQHF	TGCGCCAGCAGCCAAGACTGGGGGAGGCTTCTTGGACAGCCCCAGCATTTT
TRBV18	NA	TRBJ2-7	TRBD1	CASSPPGTGSYEQYF	TGTGCCAGCTCACCACCCGGGACAGGCTCCTACGAGCAGTACTTC
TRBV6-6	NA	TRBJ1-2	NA	CASSYRLAFNYGYTF	TGTGCCAGCAGTTACAGACTGGCTTTTAACTATGGCTACACCTTC
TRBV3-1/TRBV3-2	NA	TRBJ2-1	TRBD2	CASSQASSGGINEQFF	TGTGCCAGCAGCCAAGCATCCAGCGGGGGGATCAATGAGCAGTTCTTC
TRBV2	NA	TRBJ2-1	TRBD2	CASVAGGGNEQFF	TGTGCCAGTGTAGCGGGAGGAGGGAATGAGCAGTTCTTC
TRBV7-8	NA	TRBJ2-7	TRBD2	CASSLDRGLLGLAGTSYEQYF	TGTGCCAGCAGCTTGGACAGGGGGCTTTTGGGACTAGCGGGGACGTCCTACGAGCAGTACTTC
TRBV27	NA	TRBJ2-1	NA	CASSSRGTPVLSSYNEQFF	TGTGCCAGCAGTTCACGAGGGACACCCGTCCTAAGTTCCTACAATGAGCAGTTCTTC
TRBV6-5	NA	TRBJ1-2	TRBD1	CASSKTGNYGYTF	TGTGCCAGCAGTAAGACAGGGAACTATGGCTACACCTTC
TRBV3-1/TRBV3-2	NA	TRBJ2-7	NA	CASSQGTTSYEQYF	TGTGCCAGCAGCCAAGGGACAACCTCCTACGAGCAGTACTTC
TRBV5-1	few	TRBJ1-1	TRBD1	CASSWGQGASGEAFF	TGCGCCAGCAGTTGGGGGCAGGGGGCATCTGGTGAAGCTTTCTTT
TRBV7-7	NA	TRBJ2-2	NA	CAPGSGTGELFF	TGTGCCCCCGGTTCGGGCACCGGGGAGCTGTTTTTT